The 23 T cell receptor beta chains listed next were all sequenced from one sample in a study of blood T cell repertoires in COVID-19. Here immunoSEQ multiplex PCR was the method, and the copy in TCRdb shows in-frame clones only, minus some. The sample yields approximately 140,000 clones, roughly 80% seen once. Source material: PBMCs or T cells enriched from blood (not recorded which). These TCRs come from a middle-aged man with acute COVID-19.

On this clone: Other DNA sequences in this specimen translate into the identical CDR3. This chain uses TRBV24-1 with TRBJ2-1; a weak D match, TRBD1 (5 bases). CDR1 and CDR2 (germline): KGHDR, SFDVKD. This CDR3 comprises 15 residues. Trimming took 3 bases from V and 0 from J, leaving 8 bases between them. The DNA of the CDR3 is TGTGCCACCAGTGATGGGGCGGACTCCTACAATGAGCAGTTCTTC. This encodes CATSDGADSYNEQFF.

This clone has just a few counts. The V gene is TRBV7-9, the J gene TRBJ1-5; TRBD1 matches at 7 bases. Trimming removed 5 bases from V and 2 bases from J; junction bases left unmatched: 12. Germline assignment: CDR1 SEHNR and CDR2 FQNEAQ (reference sequence). The CDR3 spans 17 residues. The DNA of the CDR3 is TGTGCCAGCAGCGCTACGGGGACAGAGGAGGGCAATCAGCCCCAGCATTTT. Encoded protein: CASSATGTEEGNQPQHF.

About this clone: At one boundary the junction diverges from the germline segment, which might be a read error. The DNA of the CDR3 is TGTGCCAGCAGTTACGAAAGGGGCCCAAATGAAGAACTGTTTTTT. This translates into CASSYERGPNEELFF. This sequence joins TRBV6-5 and TRBJ1-4; maybe TRBD1 (5 bases). This CDR3 spans 15 amino acids. CDR1 MNHEY and CDR2 SVGAGI come from the germline V gene.

The V and J genes are TRBV20-1 and TRBJ1-2; D perhaps matches TRBD1 (6 bases). Trimming took off 3 bases at V and 8 bases at J, with 16 bases between the two ends. This CDR3 is 13 amino acids long. Germline V gives CDR1 DFQATT, CDR2 SNEGSKA (reference sequence). CDR3 bases: TGCAGTGCTAGTCACGCCCGGACAGAAGGCTACACCTTC. This encodes CSASHARTEGYTF.

V is TRBV7-9 and J is TRBJ2-7; 8 bases map to TRBD1. The CDR3 is 15 residues long. Trimming took 5 bases from V and 3 from J; bases not matched to a gene: 9. Germline V gives CDR1 SEHNR, CDR2 FQNEAQ (reference sequence). The CDR3 sequence is CASSPMTGTGYEQYF. CDR3 DNA: TGTGCCAGCAGCCCCATGACCGGGACAGGCTACGAGCAGTACTTC.

The rearrangement joins TRBV28 to TRBJ1-1; perhaps TRBD1 as D (6 bases). The V gene's germline CDR1 is MDHEN and CDR2 SYDVKM. This CDR3 is 12 amino acids long. The V gene lost 2 bases and the J gene lost 8 bases, with 9 bases spanning the gap. The CDR3 DNA follows: TGTGCCAGCAGTTTAAACGACAGGGAAGCTTTCTTT. This translates into CASSLNDREAFF.

This chain links TRBV5-1 with TRBJ2-4; 7 nucleotides match TRBD1. This CDR3 has 14 residues. V lost 0 bases, J lost 8 bases, and 5 bases stayed unmatched. CDR1 is SGHRS, CDR2 YFSETQ, per germline. The DNA of the CDR3 is TGCGCCAGCAGCTTGGGAGGGGGCGAGGACATTCAGTACTTC. Its protein product is CASSLGGGEDIQYF.

This chain joins TRBV10-3 and TRBJ1-6; 7 nucleotides align to TRBD1. CDR3 length: 17 amino acids. Germline V lookup: CDR1 ENHRY, CDR2 SYGVKD. V shed 2 bases and J 7 bases; nucleotides not matched to a gene: 11. The CDR3 bases are TGTGCCATCAGTGAGGGTAGGCAGGGGGAAAACAATTCACCCCTCCACTTT. This gives the protein CAISEGRQGENNSPLHF.

The rearrangement links TRBV5-6 to TRBJ2-3; 8 nucleotides match TRBD1. The CDR3 runs to 14 residues. The V and J ends lost 4 bases and 1 base, in that order; junction bases with no gene match: 2. In germline, CDR1 is SGHDT, CDR2 YYEEEE. The CDR3 DNA reads TGTGCCAGCAGCCCGACAGGGGGCACAGATACGCAGTATTTT. Its protein product is CASSPTGGTDTQYF.

The chain joins TRBV19 to TRBJ2-7, with 7 positions matching TRBD2. The germline CDR1 and CDR2 sequences are LNHDA and SQIVND (reference sequence). The V gene end was trimmed by 7 bases and the J gene end by 2 bases; junction bases not matched to a gene: 5. CDR3 length: 13 amino acids. The CDR3 loop is CASKSGATYEQYF. For the CDR3, the DNA is TGTGCCAGTAAGAGCGGGGCCACCTACGAGCAGTACTTC.

The chain links TRBV12-3 or TRBV12-4 to TRBJ2-2; D is perhaps TRBD1 (6 bases). Trimming took off 4 bases at V and 7 bases at J, with 10 bases between the two ends. The CDR3 is 13 amino acids. The CDR3 DNA reads as TGTGCCAGCAGTTCAGGGGCCCACGGGGAGCTGTTTTTT. It is translated as CASSSGAHGELFF.

This clone was observed a single time. CDR3 in amino acids: CASSQQTASNEKLFF. The CDR3 region has the DNA TGTGCCAGCAGCCAACAAACAGCCTCTAATGAAAAACTGTTTTTT. This chain uses TRBV3-1 (or the pseudogene TRBV3-2) with TRBJ1-4; no clear D gene. V lost 2 bases and J lost 3, with 10 bases in between. This CDR3 is built from 15 residues. Germline CDR1 LGHDT, CDR2 YNNKEL (reference sequence).

The CDR3 region has the DNA TGTGCCAGCAGCGCCGGACAAGGACCCTACAATGAGCAGTTCTTC. Residues: CASSAGQGPYNEQFF. The rearrangement links TRBV9 to TRBJ2-1; TRBD1 is a possible D gene (5 bases). CDR1 and CDR2 from the germline V gene are SGDLS and YYNGEE. The V and J ends lost 3 bases and 2 bases respectively, with 12 bases between them. The CDR3 contains 15 residues.

This chain links TRBV27 with TRBJ2-1; 11 bases align to TRBD2. This CDR3 comprises 15 residues. J was trimmed by 7 bases and V by 2 bases; bases with no gene match: 4. Germline assignment: CDR1 MNHEY and CDR2 SMNVEV (reference sequence). The CDR3 region has the DNA TGTGCCAGCAGTTTACATGCTAGCGGGAGGAATGAGCAGTTCTTC. Protein sequence: CASSLHASGRNEQFF.

This clone showed up just a few times. This rearrangement joins TRBV4-2 to TRBJ1-5, with D unclear. Germline loops: CDR1 LGHNA, CDR2 YNFKEQ. The CDR3 has 17 residues. The V gene lost 0 bases and the J gene lost 2 bases, with 14 bases spanning the gap. CDR3 DNA: TGTGCCAGCAGCCAAGATGGTCGCGCCATGGGCAATCAGCCCCAGCATTTT. Encoded protein: CASSQDGRAMGNQPQHF.

The CDR3 region has the DNA TGTGCCAGCAGTTTGGGCCTGGGACTAGCGGGAGGGCACAATGAGCAGTTCTTC. It encodes CASSLGLGLAGGHNEQFF. The chain carries TRBV28 and TRBJ2-1; 16 bases are a match to TRBD2. V lost 3 bases and J lost 5; bases outside the gene matches: 7. Per the germline V gene, CDR1 is MDHEN and CDR2 is SYDVKM. The CDR3 runs 18 residues.

The genes are TRBV28 and TRBJ2-7; 11 nucleotides agree with TRBD2. CDR1 is MDHEN, CDR2 SYDVKM, per germline. The CDR3 is made up of 16 amino acids. Losses at the gene ends were 4 bases for V and 1 base for J; bases not matched to a gene: 6. The CDR3 nucleotides read TGTGCCAGCAGTTCGGATAGCGGGAGGGTATCCTACGAGCAGTACTTC. Translation gives CASSSDSGRVSYEQYF.

This clone was observed a single time. CDR3 sequence reads: CASSLAGAGMNTEAFF. CDR3 coding DNA: TGCGCCAGCAGCTTGGCGGGAGCAGGGATGAACACTGAAGCTTTCTTT. The J gene is TRBJ1-1, the V gene TRBV5-1; possibly TRBD1 for D (5 bases). There are 16 residues in the CDR3. In germline, CDR1 is SGHRS, CDR2 YFSETQ. V lost 0 bases, J lost 0 bases, and 12 bases lay in between.

CDR3 coding DNA: TGTGCCAGCACCAGGGGGGTGAATCAGCCCCAGCATTTT. It encodes CASTRGVNQPQHF. This chain uses TRBV2 with TRBJ1-5; 7 bases are a match to TRBD1. V was pared by 7 bases and J by 4 bases, with 4 bases of the junction left unmatched. The length of the CDR3 is 13 residues. CDR1 SNHLY and CDR2 FYNNEI come from the germline V gene.

The gene calls are TRBV5-1 and TRBJ2-3; 12 bases map to TRBD2. The germline V gene has CDR1 SGHRS and CDR2 YFSETQ. The junction had 2 bases not matched to a gene; V was cut back by 0 bases and J by 0 bases. The CDR3 has 17 residues. CDR3 nucleotide sequence: TGCGCCAGCAGCTTGGCGGGGACTAGCGGGAGCACAGATACGCAGTATTTT. The encoded protein is CASSLAGTSGSTDTQYF.

The gene calls are TRBV7-9 and TRBJ1-1, with 7 bases identical to TRBD1. The CDR3 is 14 residues long. V gave up 5 bases and J gave up 1 base; unmatched junction bases: 4. Germline CDR1 is SEHNR and CDR2 is FQNEAQ (reference sequence). The CDR3 loop reads CASSAGTENTEAFF. In DNA, the CDR3 is TGTGCCAGCAGCGCGGGGACAGAGAACACTGAAGCTTTCTTT.

The table lists this clone with a count of one. The chain joins TRBV19 to TRBJ1-1; D possibly corresponds to TRBD1 (5 bases). V was clipped by 1 base and J by 5 bases, with 8 bases between them. The CDR3 totals 13 residues. The V gene's germline CDR1 is LNHDA and CDR2 SQIVND (reference sequence). CDR3 nucleotide sequence: TGTGCCAGTAGTATAGTAGGGGAAACTGAAGCTTTCTTT. It encodes CASSIVGETEAFF.

The chain employs TRBV12-3 or TRBV12-4 and TRBJ1-2; D possibly corresponds to TRBD1 (5 bases). The CDR3 loop spans 13 amino acids. The V end lost 2 bases, the J end lost 7 bases, and 11 bases lay between the germline ends. CDR3 amino acids: CASSLLGRGGYTF. In nucleotides, the CDR3 is TGTGCCAGCAGTTTACTCGGAAGGGGTGGCTACACCTTC.